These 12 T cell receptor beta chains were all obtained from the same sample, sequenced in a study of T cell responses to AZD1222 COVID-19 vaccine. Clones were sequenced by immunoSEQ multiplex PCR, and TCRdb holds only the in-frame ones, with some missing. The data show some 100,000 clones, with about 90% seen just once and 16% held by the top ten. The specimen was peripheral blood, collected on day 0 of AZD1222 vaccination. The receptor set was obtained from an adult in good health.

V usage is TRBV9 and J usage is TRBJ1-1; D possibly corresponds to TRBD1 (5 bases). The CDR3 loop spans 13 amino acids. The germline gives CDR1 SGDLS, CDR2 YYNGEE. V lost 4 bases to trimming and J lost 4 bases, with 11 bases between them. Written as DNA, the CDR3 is TGTGCCAGCAGCCCAGGGATTGGCACTGAAGCTTTCTTT. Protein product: CASSPGIGTEAFF.

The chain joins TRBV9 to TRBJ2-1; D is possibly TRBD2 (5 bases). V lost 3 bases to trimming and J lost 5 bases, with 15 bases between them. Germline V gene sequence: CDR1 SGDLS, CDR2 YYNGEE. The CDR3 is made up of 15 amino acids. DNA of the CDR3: TGTGCCAGCAGCGCATCGGGCCTAGCTAACAATGAGCAGTTCTTC. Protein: CASSASGLANNEQFF.

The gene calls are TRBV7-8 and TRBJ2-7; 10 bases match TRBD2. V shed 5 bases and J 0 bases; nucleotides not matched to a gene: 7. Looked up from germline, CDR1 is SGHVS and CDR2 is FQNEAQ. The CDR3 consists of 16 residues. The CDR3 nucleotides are TGTGCCAGCAGCCCCAGCGGGAGGGCTCGCTCCTACGAGCAGTACTTC. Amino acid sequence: CASSPSGRARSYEQYF.

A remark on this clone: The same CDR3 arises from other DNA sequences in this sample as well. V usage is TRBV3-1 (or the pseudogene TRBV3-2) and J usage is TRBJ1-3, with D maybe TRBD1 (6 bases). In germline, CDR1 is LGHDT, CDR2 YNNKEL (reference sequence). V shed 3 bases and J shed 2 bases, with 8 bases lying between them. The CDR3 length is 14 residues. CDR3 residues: CASSQRGAGNTIYF. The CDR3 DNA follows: TGTGCCAGCAGCCAGAGGGGGGCTGGAAACACCATATATTTT.

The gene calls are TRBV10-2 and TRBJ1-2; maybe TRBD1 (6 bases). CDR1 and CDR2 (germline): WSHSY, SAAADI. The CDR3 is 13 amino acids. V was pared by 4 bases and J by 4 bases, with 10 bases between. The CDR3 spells CASSAGQSYGYTF. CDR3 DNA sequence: TGCGCCAGCAGTGCCGGACAGAGCTATGGCTACACCTTC.

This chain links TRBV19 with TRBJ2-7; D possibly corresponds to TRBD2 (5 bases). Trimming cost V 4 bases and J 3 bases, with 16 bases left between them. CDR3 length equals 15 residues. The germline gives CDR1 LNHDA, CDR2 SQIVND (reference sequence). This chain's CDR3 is CASSTTSNEVYEQYF. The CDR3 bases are TGTGCCAGTAGTACCACTAGTAACGAGGTCTACGAGCAGTACTTC.

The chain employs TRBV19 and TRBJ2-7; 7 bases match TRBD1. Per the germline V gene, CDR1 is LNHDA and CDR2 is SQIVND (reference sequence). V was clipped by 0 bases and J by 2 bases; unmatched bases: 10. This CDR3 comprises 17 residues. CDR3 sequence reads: CASSIDFTGTVAYEQYF. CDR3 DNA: TGTGCCAGTAGTATAGATTTCACCGGGACAGTCGCCTACGAGCAGTACTTC. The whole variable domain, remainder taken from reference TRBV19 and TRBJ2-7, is DGGITQSPKYLFRKEGQNVTLSCEQNLNHDAMYWYRQDPGQGLRLIYYSQIVNDFQKGDIAEGYSVSREKKESFPLTVTSAQKNPTAFYLCASSIDFTGTVAYEQYFGPGTRLTVT.

The CDR3: CASSLETGGRGYTF. CDR3 coding DNA: TGCGCCAGCAGCTTGGAGACAGGGGGTCGCGGCTACACCTTC. V and J are TRBV5-1 and TRBJ1-2; 9 bases fit TRBD1. The CDR3 sequence is 14 residues long. Germline lookup yields CDR1 SGHRS and CDR2 YFSETQ. V lost 0 bases to trimming and J lost 8 bases; unmatched junction nucleotides: 5.

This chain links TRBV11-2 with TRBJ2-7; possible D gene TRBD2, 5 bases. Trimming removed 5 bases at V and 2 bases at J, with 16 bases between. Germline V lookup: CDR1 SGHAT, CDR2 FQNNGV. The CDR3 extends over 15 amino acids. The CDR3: CASSHSSGTAYEQYF. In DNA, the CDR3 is TGTGCCAGCAGCCATTCAAGCGGAACCGCCTACGAGCAGTACTTC.

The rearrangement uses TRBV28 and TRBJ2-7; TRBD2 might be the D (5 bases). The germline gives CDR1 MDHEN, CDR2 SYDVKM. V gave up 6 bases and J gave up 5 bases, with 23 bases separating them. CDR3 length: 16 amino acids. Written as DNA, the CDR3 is TGTGCCAGCAGCCCCCCGGACTCGGTAGTTTACAACGAGCAGTACTTC. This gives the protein CASSPPDSVVYNEQYF.

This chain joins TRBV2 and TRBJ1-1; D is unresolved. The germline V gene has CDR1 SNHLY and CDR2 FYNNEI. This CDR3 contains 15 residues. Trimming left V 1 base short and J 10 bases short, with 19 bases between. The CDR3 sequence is CASSEGIGLLFGAFF. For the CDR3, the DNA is TGTGCCAGCAGTGAAGGTATAGGCCTTCTATTCGGAGCTTTCTTT.

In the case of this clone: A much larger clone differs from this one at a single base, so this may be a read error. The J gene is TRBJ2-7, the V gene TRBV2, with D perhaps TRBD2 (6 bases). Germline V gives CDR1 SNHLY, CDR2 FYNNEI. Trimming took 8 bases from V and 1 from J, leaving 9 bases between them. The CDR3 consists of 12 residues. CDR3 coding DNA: TGTGCCAGCGAGGAGGGGTCCTACGAGCAGTACTTC. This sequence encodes CASEEGSYEQYF.